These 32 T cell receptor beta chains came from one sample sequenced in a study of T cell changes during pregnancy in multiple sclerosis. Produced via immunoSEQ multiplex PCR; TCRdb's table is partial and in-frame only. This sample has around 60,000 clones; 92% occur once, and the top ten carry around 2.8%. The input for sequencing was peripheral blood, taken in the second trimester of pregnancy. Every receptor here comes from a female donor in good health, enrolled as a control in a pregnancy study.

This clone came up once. The CDR3 protein is CASSFFSWHRGAKNIQYF. DNA for the CDR3: TGTGCCAGCAGCTTCTTTTCTTGGCACCGCGGGGCCAAAAACATTCAGTACTTC. This rearrangement joins TRBV5-6 to TRBJ2-4, with TRBD2 as a possible D gene (5 bases). Trimming removed 2 bases at V and 1 base at J, with 19 bases between. CDR3 length: 18 amino acids. Germline V lookup: CDR1 SGHDT, CDR2 YYEEEE.

CDR3 coding DNA: TGTGCCAGCAGCTTAGACTGGGACAGGGTCCGAAAAGGGGATACGCAGTATTTT. Protein sequence: CASSLDWDRVRKGDTQYF. The rearrangement uses TRBV11-3 and TRBJ2-3; 9 positions agree with TRBD1. Germline CDR1 SGHNT, CDR2 YENEEA. J gave up 6 bases and V 0 bases, and 13 bases lay outside the gene matches. The CDR3 contains 18 residues.

CDR3 nucleotides: TGTGCCAGCAGCCCTGGGGGGGCCGTTACTCAGCCCCAGCATTTT. It encodes CASSPGGAVTQPQHF. The chain links TRBV28 to TRBJ1-5, with D possibly TRBD1 on 6 matching bases. This CDR3 region has 15 residues. The V gene lost 6 bases and the J gene lost 6 bases, with 18 bases spanning the gap. CDR1 and CDR2 from the germline V gene are MDHEN and SYDVKM.

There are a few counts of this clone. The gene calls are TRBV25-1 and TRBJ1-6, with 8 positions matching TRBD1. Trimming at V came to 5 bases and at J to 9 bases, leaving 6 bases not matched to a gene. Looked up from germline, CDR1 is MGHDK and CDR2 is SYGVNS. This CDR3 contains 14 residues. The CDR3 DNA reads TGTGCCAGCAGTCTCGACAGGGGATCTTCACCCCTCCACTTT. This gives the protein CASSLDRGSSPLHF.

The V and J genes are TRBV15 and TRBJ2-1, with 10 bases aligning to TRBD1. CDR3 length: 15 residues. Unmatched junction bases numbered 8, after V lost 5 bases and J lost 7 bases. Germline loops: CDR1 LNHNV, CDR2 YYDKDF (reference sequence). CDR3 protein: CATSARDRGRNEQFF. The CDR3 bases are TGTGCCACCAGCGCACGGGACAGGGGAAGGAATGAGCAGTTCTTC.

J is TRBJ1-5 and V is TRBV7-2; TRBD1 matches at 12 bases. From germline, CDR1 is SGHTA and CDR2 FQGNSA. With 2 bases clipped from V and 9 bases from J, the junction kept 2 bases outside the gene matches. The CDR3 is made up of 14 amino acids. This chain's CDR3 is CASSLRGQGAPQHF. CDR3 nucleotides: TGTGCCAGCAGCTTAAGGGGACAGGGGGCGCCCCAGCATTTT.

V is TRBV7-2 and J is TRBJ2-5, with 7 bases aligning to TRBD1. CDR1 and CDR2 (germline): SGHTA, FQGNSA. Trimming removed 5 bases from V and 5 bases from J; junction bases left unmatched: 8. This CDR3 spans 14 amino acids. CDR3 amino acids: CASSKYRGTETQYF. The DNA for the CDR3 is TGTGCCAGCAGCAAGTACAGGGGCACGGAGACCCAGTACTTC.

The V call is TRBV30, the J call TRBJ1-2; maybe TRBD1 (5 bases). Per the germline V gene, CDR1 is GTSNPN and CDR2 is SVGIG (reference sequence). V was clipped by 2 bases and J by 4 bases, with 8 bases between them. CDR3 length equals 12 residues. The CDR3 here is CAWSRRGYGYTF. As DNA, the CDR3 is TGTGCCTGGAGTCGAAGGGGCTATGGCTACACCTTC.

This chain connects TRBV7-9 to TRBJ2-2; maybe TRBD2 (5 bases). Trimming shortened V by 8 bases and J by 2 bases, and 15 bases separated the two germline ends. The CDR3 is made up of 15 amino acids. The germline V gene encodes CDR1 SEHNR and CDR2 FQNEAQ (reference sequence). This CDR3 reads CASGPRAQNTGELFF. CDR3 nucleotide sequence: TGTGCCAGCGGACCGCGGGCACAAAACACCGGGGAGCTGTTTTTT.

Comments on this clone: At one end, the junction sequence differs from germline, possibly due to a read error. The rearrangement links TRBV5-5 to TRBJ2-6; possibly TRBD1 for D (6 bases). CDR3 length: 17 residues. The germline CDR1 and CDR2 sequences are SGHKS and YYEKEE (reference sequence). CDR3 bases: TGTGCCAGCAGCTTTGGCGGACAGATCTCTAGGGCCAACGTCCTGACTTTC. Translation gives CASSFGGQISRANVLTF.

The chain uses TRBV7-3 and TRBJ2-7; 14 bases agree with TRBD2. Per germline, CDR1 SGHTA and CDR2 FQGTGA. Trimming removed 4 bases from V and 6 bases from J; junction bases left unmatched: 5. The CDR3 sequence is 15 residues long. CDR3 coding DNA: TGTGCCAGCAGCTCTCGGACTAGCGGGGGGACCGAGCAGTACTTC. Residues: CASSSRTSGGTEQYF.

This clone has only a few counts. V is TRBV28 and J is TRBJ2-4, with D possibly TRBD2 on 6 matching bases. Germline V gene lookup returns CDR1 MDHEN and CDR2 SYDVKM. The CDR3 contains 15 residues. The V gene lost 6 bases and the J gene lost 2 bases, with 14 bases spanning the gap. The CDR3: CASRKGLLTKNIQYF. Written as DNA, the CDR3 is TGTGCCAGCAGAAAGGGACTCCTAACCAAAAACATTCAGTACTTC.

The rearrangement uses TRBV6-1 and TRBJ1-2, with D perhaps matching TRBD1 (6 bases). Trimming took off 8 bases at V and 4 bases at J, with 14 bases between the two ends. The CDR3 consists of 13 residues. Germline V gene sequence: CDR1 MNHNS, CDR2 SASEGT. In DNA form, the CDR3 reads TGTGCCAGCTCGACAGGAGCTATCTATGGCTACACCTTC. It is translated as CASSTGAIYGYTF.

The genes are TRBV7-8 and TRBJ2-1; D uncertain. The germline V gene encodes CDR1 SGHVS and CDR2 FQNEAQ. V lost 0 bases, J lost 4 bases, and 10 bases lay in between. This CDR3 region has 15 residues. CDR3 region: CASSLATGRYNEQFF. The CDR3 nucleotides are TGTGCCAGCAGCTTAGCTACGGGTCGGTACAATGAGCAGTTCTTC. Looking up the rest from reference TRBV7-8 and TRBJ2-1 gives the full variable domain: GAGVSQSPRYKVAKRGQDVALRCDPISGHVSLFWYQQALGQGPEFLTYFQNEAQLDKSGLPSDRFFAERPEGSVSTLKIQRTQQEDSAVYLCASSLATGRYNEQFFGPGTRLTVL.

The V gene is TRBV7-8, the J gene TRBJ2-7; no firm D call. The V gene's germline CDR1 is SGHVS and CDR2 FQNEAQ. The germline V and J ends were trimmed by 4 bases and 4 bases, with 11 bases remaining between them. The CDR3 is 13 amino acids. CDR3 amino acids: CASSWSRLYEQYF. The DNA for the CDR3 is TGTGCCAGCAGCTGGAGTCGGCTTTACGAGCAGTACTTC.

This chain's CDR3 is CASGPQEQYF. CDR3 sequence (DNA): TGTGCCAGCGGGCCCCAGGAGCAGTACTTC. The chain combines TRBV21-1 with TRBJ2-7; TRBD1, the table's D call, lacks a check against the DNA. TRBV21-1 is described as a pseudogene. This CDR3 region has 10 residues.

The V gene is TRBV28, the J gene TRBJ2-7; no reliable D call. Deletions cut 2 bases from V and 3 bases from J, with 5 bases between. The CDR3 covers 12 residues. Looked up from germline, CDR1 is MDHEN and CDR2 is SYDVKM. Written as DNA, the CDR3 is TGTGCCAGCAGTTTAATCAACTACGAGCAGTACTTC. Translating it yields CASSLINYEQYF.

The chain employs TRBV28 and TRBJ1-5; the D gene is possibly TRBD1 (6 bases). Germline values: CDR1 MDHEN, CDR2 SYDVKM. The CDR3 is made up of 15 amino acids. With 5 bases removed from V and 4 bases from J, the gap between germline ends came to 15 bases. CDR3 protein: CASSAARGGNQPQHF. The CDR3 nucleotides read TGTGCCAGCAGTGCCGCCAGGGGCGGTAATCAGCCCCAGCATTTT.

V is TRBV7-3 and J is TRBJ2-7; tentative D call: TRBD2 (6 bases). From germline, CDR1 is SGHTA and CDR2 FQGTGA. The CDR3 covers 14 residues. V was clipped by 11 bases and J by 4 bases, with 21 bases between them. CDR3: CAPEVRGWGYEQYF. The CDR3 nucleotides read TGTGCCCCCGAGGTCCGGGGGTGGGGGTACGAGCAGTACTTC.

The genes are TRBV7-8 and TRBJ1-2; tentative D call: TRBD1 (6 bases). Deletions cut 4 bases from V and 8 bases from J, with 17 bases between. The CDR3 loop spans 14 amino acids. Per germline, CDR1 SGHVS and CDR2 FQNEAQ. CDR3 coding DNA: TGTGCCAGCAGCTCTGAGTACAGGGCTGAAGGCTACACCTTC. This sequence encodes CASSSEYRAEGYTF.

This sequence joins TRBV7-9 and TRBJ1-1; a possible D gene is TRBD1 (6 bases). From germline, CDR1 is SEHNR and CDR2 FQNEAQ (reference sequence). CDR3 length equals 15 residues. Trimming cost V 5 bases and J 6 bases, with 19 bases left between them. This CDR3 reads CASSTRGKERAEAFF. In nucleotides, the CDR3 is TGTGCCAGCAGCACGAGGGGGAAGGAACGGGCTGAAGCTTTCTTT.

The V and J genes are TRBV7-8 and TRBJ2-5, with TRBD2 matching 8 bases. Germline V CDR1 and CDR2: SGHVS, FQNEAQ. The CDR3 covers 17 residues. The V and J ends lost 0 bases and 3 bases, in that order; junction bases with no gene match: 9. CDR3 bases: TGTGCCAGCAGCTTAGCGGTCGGGGGGGTCGTAAAAGAGACCCAGTACTTC. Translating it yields CASSLAVGGVVKETQYF.

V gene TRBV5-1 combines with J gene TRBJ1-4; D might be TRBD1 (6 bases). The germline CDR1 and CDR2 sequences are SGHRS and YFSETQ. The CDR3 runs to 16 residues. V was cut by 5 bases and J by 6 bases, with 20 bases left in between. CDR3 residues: CASSLKGDLGDEKLFF. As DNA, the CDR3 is TGCGCCAGCAGTCTAAAGGGGGACCTTGGGGATGAAAAACTGTTTTTT.

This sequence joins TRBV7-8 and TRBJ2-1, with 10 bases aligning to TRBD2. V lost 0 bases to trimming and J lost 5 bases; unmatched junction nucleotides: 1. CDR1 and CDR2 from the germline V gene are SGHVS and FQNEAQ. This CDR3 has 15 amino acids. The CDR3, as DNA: TGTGCCAGCAGCTTAGCTGGGACTAGCGACAATGAGCAGTTCTTC. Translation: CASSLAGTSDNEQFF.

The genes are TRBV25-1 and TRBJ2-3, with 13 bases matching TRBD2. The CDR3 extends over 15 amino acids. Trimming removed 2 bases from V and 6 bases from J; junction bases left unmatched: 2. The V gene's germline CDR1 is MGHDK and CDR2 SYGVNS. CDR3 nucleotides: TGTGCCAGCAGTGAAGGACTAGCGGGGGCGGATACGCAGTATTTT. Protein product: CASSEGLAGADTQYF.

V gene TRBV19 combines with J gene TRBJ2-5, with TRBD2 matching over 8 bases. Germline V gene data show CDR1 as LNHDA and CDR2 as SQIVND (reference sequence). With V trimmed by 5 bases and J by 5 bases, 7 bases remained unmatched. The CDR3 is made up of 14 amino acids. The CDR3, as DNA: TGTGCCAGTAGTGCAACTAGCGGCCACGAGACCCAGTACTTC. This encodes CASSATSGHETQYF.

CDR3 sequence reads: CASSRGTNEKLFF. The CDR3 DNA reads TGTGCCAGCAGCCGGGGCACAAATGAAAAACTGTTTTTT. The V and J genes are TRBV14 and TRBJ1-4; D is perhaps TRBD1 (5 bases). V lost 4 bases and J 5 bases, leaving 8 bases between the germline ends. The germline gives CDR1 SGHDN, CDR2 FVKESK. CDR3 length: 13 residues.

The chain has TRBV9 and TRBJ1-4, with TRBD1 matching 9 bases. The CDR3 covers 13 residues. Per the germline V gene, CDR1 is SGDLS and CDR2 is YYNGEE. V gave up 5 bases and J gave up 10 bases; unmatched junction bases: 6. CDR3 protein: CASSPGQGVKLFF. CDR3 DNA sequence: TGTGCCAGCAGTCCGGGACAGGGAGTAAAACTGTTTTTT.

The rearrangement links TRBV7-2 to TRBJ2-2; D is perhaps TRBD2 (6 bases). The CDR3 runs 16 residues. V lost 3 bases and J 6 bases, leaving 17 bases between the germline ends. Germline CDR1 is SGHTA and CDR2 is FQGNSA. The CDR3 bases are TGTGCCAGCAGCTTCCGACCGGGACTCCCGCCCGGGGAGCTGTTTTTT. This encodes CASSFRPGLPPGELFF.

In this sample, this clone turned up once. The CDR3 bases are TGCGCCAGCGGATTAGCGGGGGGGCCCGGGGAGCTGTTTTTT. Its protein product is CASGLAGGPGELFF. The chain uses TRBV10-2 and TRBJ2-2; 11 nucleotides agree with TRBD2. There are 14 residues in the CDR3. J gave up 6 bases and V 8 bases, and 5 bases lay outside the gene matches. CDR1 is WSHSY, CDR2 SAAADI, per germline.

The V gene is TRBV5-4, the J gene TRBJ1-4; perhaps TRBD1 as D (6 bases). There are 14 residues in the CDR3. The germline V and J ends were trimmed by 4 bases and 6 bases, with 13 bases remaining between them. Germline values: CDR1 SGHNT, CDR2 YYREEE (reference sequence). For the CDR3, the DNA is TGTGCCAGCAGCACCGGACAGTTCGATGAAAAACTGTTTTTT. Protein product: CASSTGQFDEKLFF.

The CDR3 sequence: CASSFLGPTTSEQYF. DNA of the CDR3: TGTGCCAGCAGCTTCTTAGGACCGACCACTAGCGAGCAGTACTTC. The rearrangement joins TRBV7-2 to TRBJ2-7, with D perhaps TRBD2 (5 bases). V was shortened by 3 bases and J by 6 bases, with 18 bases between the two germline ends. Germline-derived CDR1 and CDR2 are SGHTA and FQGNSA. The CDR3 runs to 15 residues.